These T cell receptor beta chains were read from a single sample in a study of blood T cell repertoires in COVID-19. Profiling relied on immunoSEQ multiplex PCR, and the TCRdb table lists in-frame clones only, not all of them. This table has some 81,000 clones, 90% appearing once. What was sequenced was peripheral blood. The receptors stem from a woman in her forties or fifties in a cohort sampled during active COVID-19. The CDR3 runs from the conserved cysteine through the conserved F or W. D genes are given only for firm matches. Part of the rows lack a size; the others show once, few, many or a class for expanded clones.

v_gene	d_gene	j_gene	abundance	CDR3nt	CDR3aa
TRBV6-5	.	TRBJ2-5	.	TGTGCCAGCACCCTGCAGGGGCAGGGTAGCACCCAGTACTTC	CASTLQGQGSTQYF
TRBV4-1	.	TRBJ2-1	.	TGCGCCAGCAGCCAACTTGGGGGGATTTCAGATGAGCAGTTCTTC	CASSQLGGISDEQFF
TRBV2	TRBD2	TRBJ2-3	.	TGTGCCGGGGGGGAAGATACGCAGTATTTT	CAGGEDTQYF
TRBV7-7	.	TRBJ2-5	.	TGTGCTAGCAGTCGTAGTCTGGGGCAGGGTCAAGAGACCCAGTACTTC	CASSRSLGQGQETQYF
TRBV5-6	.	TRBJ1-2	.	TGTGCCAGCAGCTTGGATTTAGGGGCAGGCTACACCTTC	CASSLDLGAGYTF
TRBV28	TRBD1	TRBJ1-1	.	TGTGCCAGCCCCTCCGGGGACAGTGAAGCTTTCTTT	CASPSGDSEAFF
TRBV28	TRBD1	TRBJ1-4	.	TGTGCCAGCCACGACAGGGCAGCAACTAATGAAAAACTGTTTTTT	CASHDRAATNEKLFF
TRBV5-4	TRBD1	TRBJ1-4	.	TGTGCCAGCAGCTTGGGGACTACAGGGGATGCTAATGAAAAACTGTTTTTT	CASSLGTTGDANEKLFF
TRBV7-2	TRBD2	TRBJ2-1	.	TGTGCCAGCAGCTTAAAGTGGGCAGGGACTAGCGGTAACAATGAGCAGTTCTTC	CASSLKWAGTSGNNEQFF
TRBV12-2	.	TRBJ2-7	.	TGTGCAAGTCGCTTAGGGGATAAGGGGGTGTCTAGCGGGAGACACGAGCAGTACTTC	CASRLGDKGVSSGRHEQYF
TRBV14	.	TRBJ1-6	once	TGTGCCAGCAGCCAAGATCTCTGGGACAATAATTCACCCCTCCACTTT	CASSQDLWDNNSPLHF
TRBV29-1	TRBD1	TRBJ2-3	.	TGCAGCGTGCGACAGGGGGATACGCAGTATTTT	CSVRQGDTQYF
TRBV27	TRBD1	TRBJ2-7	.	TGTGCCAGCAGTTTAGAACAGGGGGGAGGATACGAGCAGTACTTC	CASSLEQGGGYEQYF
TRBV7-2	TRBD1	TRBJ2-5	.	TGTGCCAGCAGCCGTAGGGGACAGGGGGTTCAAGAGACCCAGTACTTC	CASSRRGQGVQETQYF
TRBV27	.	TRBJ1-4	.	TGTGCCAGCAGTTTCACGGGTGAAAAACTGTTTTTT	CASSFTGEKLFF
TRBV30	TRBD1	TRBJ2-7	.	TGTGCCTGGATGGGGGGAAGGGACAGGGTCCGTAACGAGCAGTACTTC	CAWMGGRDRVRNEQYF
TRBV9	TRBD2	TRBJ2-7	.	TGTGCCAGCAGCGCCGACGGACTAGCGGGAGAAGGGTCCTACGAGCAGTACTTC	CASSADGLAGEGSYEQYF
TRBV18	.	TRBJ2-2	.	TGTGCCAGCTCCAGGGGGGCCTCGAACACCGGGGAGCTGTTTTTT	CASSRGASNTGELFF
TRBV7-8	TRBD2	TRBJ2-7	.	TGTGCCAGCAGCTCCCGGGGACTAGCGGGAGGAAACGAGCAGTACTTC	CASSSRGLAGGNEQYF
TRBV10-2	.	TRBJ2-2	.	TGCGCCAGCAGAATTGCGGGGAGGATCCCCGGGGAGCTGTTTTTT	CASRIAGRIPGELFF
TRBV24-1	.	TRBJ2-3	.	TGTGCCACCGGAGGATTGCTAGGGGGTGGAGATACGCAGTATTTT	CATGGLLGGGDTQYF
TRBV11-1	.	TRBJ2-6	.	TGTGCCAGCAGCTTAACCCAGGCTGGGGCCAACGTCCTGACTTTC	CASSLTQAGANVLTF
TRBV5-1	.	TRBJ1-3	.	TGCGCCAGCAGCTTGGTTGGCGGCAGGGAAGGAGGAAACACCATATATTTT	CASSLVGGREGGNTIYF
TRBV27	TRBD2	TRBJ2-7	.	TGTGCCAGCAGTTTGGTAGCGGGAGGGCCAGGGGAGCAGTACTTC	CASSLVAGGPGEQYF
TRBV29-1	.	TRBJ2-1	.	TGCAGCGTTGAAGGTCCCGGGACTTCTAGCCCCTACAATGAGCAGTTCTTC	CSVEGPGTSSPYNEQFF
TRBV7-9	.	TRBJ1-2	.	TGTGCCAGCGTACGGGACATCGCAACAGGCTACACCTTC	CASVRDIATGYTF
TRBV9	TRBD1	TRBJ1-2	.	TGTGCCAGCAGCCTCCGGGGGATGGGACAGGGATCAACGGATGGCTACACCTTC	CASSLRGMGQGSTDGYTF
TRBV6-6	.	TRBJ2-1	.	TGTGCCAGCAACCACAGTCCGGGAAGCTCCTACAATGAGCAGTTCTTC	CASNHSPGSSYNEQFF
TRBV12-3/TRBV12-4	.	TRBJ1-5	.	TGTGCCAGCAGCCCAACAGATCAGCCCCAGCATTTT	CASSPTDQPQHF
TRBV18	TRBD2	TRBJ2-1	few	TGTGCCAGCTCGCCTGGACTAGCGGGGATCAATGAGCAGTTCTTC	CASSPGLAGINEQFF
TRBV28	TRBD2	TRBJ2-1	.	TGTGCCAGCAGTTTACCGGGACTAGCGAGGTACAATGAGCAGTTCTTC	CASSLPGLARYNEQFF
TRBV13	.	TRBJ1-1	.	TGTGCCAGCAGCTTGACATACACGAACACTGAAGCTTTCTTT	CASSLTYTNTEAFF
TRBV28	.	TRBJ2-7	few	TGTGCCAGCAGTTTATATGAGCAGGAAGGAAGGCAGTACTTC	CASSLYEQEGRQYF
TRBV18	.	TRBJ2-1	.	TGTGCCAGCTCACCTAGCGGTGCGGACTTACAAACCCAGTTCTTC	CASSPSGADLQTQFF
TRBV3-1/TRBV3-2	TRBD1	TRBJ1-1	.	TGTGCCAGCAGCTTAAACCCCCCAGGGGGCCGGGGCACTGAAGCTTTCTTT	CASSLNPPGGRGTEAFF
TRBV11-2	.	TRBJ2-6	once	TGTGCCAGCAGCGCCCCCCCGAGGGCTGGGGCCAACGTCCTGACTTTC	CASSAPPRAGANVLTF
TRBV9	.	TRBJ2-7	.	TGTGCCAGCAGCGTAGGAGACAGGACGAGCTACGAGCAGTACTTC	CASSVGDRTSYEQYF
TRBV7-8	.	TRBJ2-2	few	TGTGCCAGCAGCTTAGCCCGGGTCTCGAACACCGGGGAGCTGTTTTTT	CASSLARVSNTGELFF
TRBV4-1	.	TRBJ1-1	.	TGCGCCAGCAGTCCGTTAGGAGGGAGGGCTTTCTTT	CASSPLGGRAFF
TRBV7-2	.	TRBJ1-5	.	TGTGCCAGCAGTTATGACAAAAGCAATCAGCCCCAGCATTTT	CASSYDKSNQPQHF
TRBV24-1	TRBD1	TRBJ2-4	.	TGTGCCACGCCCGGGACAGACCTTCGCAAAAACATTCAGTACTTC	CATPGTDLRKNIQYF
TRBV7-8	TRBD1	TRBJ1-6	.	TGTGCCAGCAGCTTAGTCTCCCGACAGGGGATAGGGTATAATTCACCCCTCCACTTT	CASSLVSRQGIGYNSPLHF
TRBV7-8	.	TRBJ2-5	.	TGTGCCAGCAGCTATCGGGACAACTACCAAGAGACCCAGTACTTC	CASSYRDNYQETQYF
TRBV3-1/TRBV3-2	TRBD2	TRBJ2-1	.	TGTGCCAGCAGCCAAGAGGGAGGGCGTATGAAGGCCAATGAGCAGTTCTTC	CASSQEGGRMKANEQFF
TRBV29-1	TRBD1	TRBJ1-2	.	TGCAGCGCTGCCTGGGACAGGGTACGAGATGGCTACACCTTC	CSAAWDRVRDGYTF
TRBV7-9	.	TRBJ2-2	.	TGTGCCAGCCTCCCGACAGGCCCGACCGGGGAGCTGTTTTTT	CASLPTGPTGELFF